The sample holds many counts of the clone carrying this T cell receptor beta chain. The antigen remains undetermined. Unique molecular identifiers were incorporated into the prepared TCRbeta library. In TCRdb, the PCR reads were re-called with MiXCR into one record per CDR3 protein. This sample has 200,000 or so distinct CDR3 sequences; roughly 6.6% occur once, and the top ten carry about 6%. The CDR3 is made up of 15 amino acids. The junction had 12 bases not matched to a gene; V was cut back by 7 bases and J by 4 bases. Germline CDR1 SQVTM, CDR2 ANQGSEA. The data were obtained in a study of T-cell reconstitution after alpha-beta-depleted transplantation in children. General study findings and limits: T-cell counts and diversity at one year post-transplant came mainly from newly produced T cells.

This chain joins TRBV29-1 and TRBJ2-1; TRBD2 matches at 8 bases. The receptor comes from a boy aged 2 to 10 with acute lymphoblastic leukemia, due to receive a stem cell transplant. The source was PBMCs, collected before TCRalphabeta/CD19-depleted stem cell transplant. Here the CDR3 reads CSAISGEGLYNEQFF. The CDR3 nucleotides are TGCAGCGCAATTAGCGGGGAGGGCCTGTACAATGAGCAGTTCTTC.